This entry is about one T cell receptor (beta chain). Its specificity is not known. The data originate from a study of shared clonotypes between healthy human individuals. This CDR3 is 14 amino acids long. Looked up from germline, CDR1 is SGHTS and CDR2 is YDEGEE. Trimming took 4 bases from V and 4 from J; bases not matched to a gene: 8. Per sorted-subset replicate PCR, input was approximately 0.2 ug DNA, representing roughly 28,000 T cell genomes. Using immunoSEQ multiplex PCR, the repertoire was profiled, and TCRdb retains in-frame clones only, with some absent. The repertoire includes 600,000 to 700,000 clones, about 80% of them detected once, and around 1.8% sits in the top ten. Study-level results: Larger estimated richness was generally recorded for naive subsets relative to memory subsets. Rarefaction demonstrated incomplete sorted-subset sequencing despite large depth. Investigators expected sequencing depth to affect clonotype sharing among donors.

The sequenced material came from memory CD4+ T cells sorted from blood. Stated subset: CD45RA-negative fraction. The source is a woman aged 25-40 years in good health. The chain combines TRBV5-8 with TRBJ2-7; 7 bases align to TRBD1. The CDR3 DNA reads TGTGCCAGCAGCATGACAGGGTCCAGATACGAGCAGTACTTC. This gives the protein CASSMTGSRYEQYF.